This T cell receptor (beta chain) is from a study of vaccination effects on CD4 cells after COVID-19. For the study at large: Two convalescent patients were sampled 16 days and one week before vaccination.

Expansion with viral peptide pools was applied to antigen-specific CD4+ T cells by the ViraFEST assay prior to sequencing. At the end of approximately 10 days of culture, CD4+ T cells were isolated. By PCR, the person was confirmed to have had SARS-CoV-2 infection between March and December 2020. Each well held about 2 million PBMC cultured with 7.5 to 10 ug/ml peptides and about 9.7 IU/ml IL-2. The authors replaced half the medium with IL-2 medium on days 3 and 7. V gave up 0 bases and J gave up 0 bases, with 16 bases separating them. CDR1 is SGHKS, CDR2 YYEKEE, per germline (reference sequence). This CDR3 spans 18 amino acids. TCRdb's table, derived via immunoSEQ multiplex PCR, lists solely in-frame clones and lacks some. The sample gives around 25,000 clones, roughly 72% of which show up once; roughly 18% is in the top ten. With respect to this clone: What it recognizes is unknown.

The material sequenced was CD4+ T cells from PBMCs cultured with SARS-CoV-2 spike peptides, taken before COVID-19 vaccination. This TCR was sampled from a human donor who had a prior SARS-CoV-2 infection. This chain links TRBV5-5 with TRBJ2-4, with D possibly being TRBD2 (5 bases). The DNA of the CDR3 is TGTGCCAGCAGCTTGGCGGGGATTCTGAGTCTAGCCAAAAACATTCAGTACTTC. Translating it yields CASSLAGILSLAKNIQYF.